This T cell receptor beta chain was documented in a study of cytomegalovirus exposure and HLA in healthy donors. Study information: Among about 179 million T cells, an earlier analysis found around 100 million unique TCR beta sequences.

General study points: Most observed TCR sequences were rare, whereas some public TCRs were detected in many donors. Later analysis identified 15,000 to 20,000 TCR beta sequences associated with HLA alleles, using a false discovery rate threshold of 0.05. Associated with cytomegalovirus, according to the listing, were around 160 TCR beta chains.

The PCR had 60 Vbeta and 13 Jbeta primers. Sequencing used immunoSEQ multiplex PCR; TCRdb keeps in-frame clones, though not all of them. The sample consists of about 160,000 clones, 86% of them appearing once. Trimming left V 4 bases short and J 0 bases short, with 4 bases between. The CDR3 has 13 amino acids. Germline values: CDR1 SQVTM, CDR2 ANQGSEA. About this clone: What it recognizes is unknown.

Material: PBMCs. This TCR was recovered from a woman between 18 and 30 years old in good health and CMV-seronegative. The chain has TRBV29-1 and TRBJ2-6; D call uncertain. The CDR3 region has the DNA TGCAGCGTTGCGCGCTCTGGGGCCAACGTCCTGACTTTC. Residues: CSVARSGANVLTF.